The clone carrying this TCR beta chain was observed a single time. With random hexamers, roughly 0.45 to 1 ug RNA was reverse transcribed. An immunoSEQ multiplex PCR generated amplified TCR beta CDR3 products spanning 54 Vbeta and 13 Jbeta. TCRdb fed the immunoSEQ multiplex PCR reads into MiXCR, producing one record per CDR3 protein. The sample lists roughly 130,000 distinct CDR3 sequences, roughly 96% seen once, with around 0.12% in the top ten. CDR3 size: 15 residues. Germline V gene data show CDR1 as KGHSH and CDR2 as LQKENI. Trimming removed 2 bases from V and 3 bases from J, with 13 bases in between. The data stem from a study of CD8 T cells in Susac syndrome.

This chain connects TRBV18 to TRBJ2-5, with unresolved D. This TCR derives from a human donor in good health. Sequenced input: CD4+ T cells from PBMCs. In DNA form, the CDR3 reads TGTGCCAGCTCACCAATTAGCACATTCGAAGAGACCCAGTACTTC. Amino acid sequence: CASSPISTFEETQYF.